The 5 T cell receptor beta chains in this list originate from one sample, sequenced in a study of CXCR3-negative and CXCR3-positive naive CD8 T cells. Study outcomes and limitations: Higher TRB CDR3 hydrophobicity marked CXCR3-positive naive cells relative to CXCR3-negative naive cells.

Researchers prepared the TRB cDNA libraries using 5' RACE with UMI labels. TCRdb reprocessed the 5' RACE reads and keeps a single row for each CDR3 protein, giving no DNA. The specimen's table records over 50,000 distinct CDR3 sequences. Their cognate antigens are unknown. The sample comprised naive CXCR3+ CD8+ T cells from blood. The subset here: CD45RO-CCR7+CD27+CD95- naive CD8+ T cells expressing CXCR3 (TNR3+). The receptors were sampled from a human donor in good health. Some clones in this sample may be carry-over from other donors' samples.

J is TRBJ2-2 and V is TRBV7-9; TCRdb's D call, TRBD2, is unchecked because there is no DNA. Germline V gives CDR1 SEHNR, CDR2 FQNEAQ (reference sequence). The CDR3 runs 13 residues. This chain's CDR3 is CASSLAGRGELFF.

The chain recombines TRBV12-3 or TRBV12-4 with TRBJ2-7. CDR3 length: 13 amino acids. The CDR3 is CASSSRSSYEQYF.

The CDR3 sequence is CASSLFLDLGEQYF. The chain carries TRBV7-9 and TRBJ2-7. The germline CDR1 and CDR2 sequences are SEHNR and FQNEAQ (reference sequence). CDR3 length: 14 residues.

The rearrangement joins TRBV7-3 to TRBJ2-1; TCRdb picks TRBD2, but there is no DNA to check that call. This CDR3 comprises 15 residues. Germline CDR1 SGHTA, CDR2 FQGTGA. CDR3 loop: CASSLVRRDYNEQFF.

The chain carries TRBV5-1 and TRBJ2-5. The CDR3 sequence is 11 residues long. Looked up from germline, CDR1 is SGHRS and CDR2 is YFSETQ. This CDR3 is CASSLSETQYF.